Shown below are 31 T cell receptor beta chains from a single sample sequenced in a study of blood T cell repertoires in COVID-19. Sequencing was performed with immunoSEQ multiplex PCR; in TCRdb, only in-frame clones are kept and a portion is missing. The table has 140,000 to 150,000 clones, approximately 85% seen once; the top ten hold approximately 8%. The sample was peripheral blood. Every receptor here comes from a woman aged 55-75 years with COVID-19, enrolled during active disease.

This clone has a handful of counts. The sample has other DNA sequences that encode this CDR3 too. The chain carries TRBV12-3 or TRBV12-4 and TRBJ2-2; D is undetermined. The CDR3 has 12 amino acids. V was clipped by 3 bases and J by 6 bases, with 5 bases between them. CDR3: CASSFYPGELFF. The CDR3 DNA follows: TGTGCCAGCAGTTTTTATCCCGGGGAGCTGTTTTTT.

The J gene is TRBJ1-6, the V gene TRBV18; 7 bases match TRBD1. Unmatched junction bases numbered 3, after V lost 1 base and J lost 3 bases. The CDR3 contains 16 residues. Germline V gives CDR1 KGHSH, CDR2 LQKENI. CDR3 sequence (DNA): TGTGCCAGCTCACCACAGGGGGCCGGCTATAATTCACCCCTCCACTTT. It encodes CASSPQGAGYNSPLHF. The variable domain in full, with the rest retrieved from reference TRBV18 and TRBJ1-6, is NAGVMQNPRHLVRRRGQEARLRCSPMKGHSHVYWYRQLPEEGLKFMVYLQKENIIDESGMPKERFSAEFPKEGPSILRIQQVVRGDSAAYFCASSPQGAGYNSPLHFGNGTRLTVT.

The chain recombines TRBV14 with TRBJ1-1; 7 nucleotides align to TRBD1. Germline trimming cut 3 bases from V and 4 bases from J; bases unmatched to any gene: 5. This CDR3 region has 14 residues. CDR1 SGHDN and CDR2 FVKESK come from the germline V gene. The CDR3 region is CASSQIDRVTEAFF. In DNA, the CDR3 is TGTGCCAGCAGCCAGATCGACAGGGTCACTGAAGCTTTCTTT. Combining the CDR3 with reference TRBV14 and TRBJ1-1 gives the whole variable domain EAGVTQFPSHSVIEKGQTVTLRCDPISGHDNLYWYRRVMGKEIKFLLHFVKESKQDESGMPNNRFLAERTGGTYSTLKVQPAELEDSGVYFCASSQIDRVTEAFFGQGTRLTVV.

The chain is built from TRBV12-3 or TRBV12-4 and TRBJ1-1; tentatively, D is TRBD1 (5 bases). V was cut by 6 bases and J by 8 bases, with 16 bases left in between. This CDR3 is built from 13 residues. The CDR3 DNA reads TGTGCCAGCAGCCAAATAGGGGCAGGAGAAGCTTTCTTT. It is translated as CASSQIGAGEAFF.

The chain carries TRBV27 and TRBJ1-2, with D possibly being TRBD1 (6 bases). This CDR3 has 14 amino acids. Germline CDR1 is MNHEY and CDR2 is SMNVEV (reference sequence). The V end was cut by 5 bases, the J end by 4 bases, with 14 bases between. CDR3 amino acids: CASSDRSWGYGYTF. In DNA form, the CDR3 reads TGTGCCAGCAGTGACAGGTCATGGGGCTATGGCTACACCTTC.

The chain is built from TRBV6-5 and TRBJ2-5, with D possibly matching TRBD2 (6 bases). The germline CDR1 and CDR2 sequences are MNHEY and SVGAGI. The CDR3 has 14 amino acids. Deletions cut 6 bases from V and 4 bases from J, with 15 bases between. The chain's CDR3 is CASSPAGGTETQYF. The CDR3, as DNA: TGTGCCAGCAGCCCCGCCGGGGGTACAGAGACCCAGTACTTC.

The chain links TRBV7-9 to TRBJ1-5; 7 nucleotides match TRBD1. J lost 3 bases, V lost 3 bases, and 2 bases had no gene match. The germline V gene has CDR1 SEHNR and CDR2 FQNEAQ (reference sequence). There are 14 residues in the CDR3. CDR3 nucleotides: TGTGCCAGCAGCTTCGGACAGGTCAATCAGCCCCAGCATTTT. This gives the protein CASSFGQVNQPQHF.

This clone was recorded once. The V call is TRBV19, the J call TRBJ1-1, with 7 bases identical to TRBD1. Germline V gives CDR1 LNHDA, CDR2 SQIVND (reference sequence). The trim removed 5 bases at V and 6 bases at J, leaving 12 bases unmatched. This CDR3 spans 15 amino acids. CDR3 DNA: TGTGCCAGTAGTTTGACAGGGCAGGGCTTACCTGAAGCTTTCTTT. It encodes CASSLTGQGLPEAFF.

The chain combines TRBV6-1 with TRBJ1-2; TRBD1 agrees at 7 bases. The CDR3 extends over 16 amino acids. The V segment lost 1 base and the J segment 4 bases; nucleotides outside the gene matches: 9. The germline CDR1 and CDR2 sequences are MNHNS and SASEGT. For the CDR3, the DNA is TGTGCCAGCAGTGAAGTAGGTCAGGGGGTTGGCTATGGCTACACCTTC. Translated: CASSEVGQGVGYGYTF.

This sequence joins TRBV11-2 and TRBJ1-3, with D possibly being TRBD1 (5 bases). Between the trimmed V and J ends, which lost 2 bases and 2 bases, there was a span of 13 bases. The CDR3 is made up of 16 amino acids. CDR1 and CDR2 from the germline V gene are SGHAT and FQNNGV. CDR3 coding DNA: TGTGCCAGCAGCTTATCAGTCGGGGGTACTGGAAACACCATATATTTT. Translated: CASSLSVGGTGNTIYF.

The V call is TRBV14, the J call TRBJ2-7; a weak D match, TRBD1 (5 bases). The V gene lost 2 bases and the J gene lost 3 bases, with 17 bases spanning the gap. Looked up from germline, CDR1 is SGHDN and CDR2 is FVKESK. CDR3 length equals 16 residues. CDR3 protein: CASSQWAQGNLYEQYF. The CDR3 DNA follows: TGTGCCAGCAGCCAATGGGCCCAGGGTAATCTCTACGAGCAGTACTTC.

This chain links TRBV7-8 with TRBJ1-1; D unclear. The germline V gene has CDR1 SGHVS and CDR2 FQNEAQ. V was trimmed by 5 bases and J by 0 bases, leaving 13 bases between them. The CDR3 covers 15 residues. The CDR3 DNA is TGTGCCAGCAGCCACGCTTCGAGCATGAACACTGAAGCTTTCTTT. Amino acid sequence: CASSHASSMNTEAFF.

The rearrangement joins TRBV7-8 to TRBJ1-1, with 7 bases that match TRBD1. This CDR3 has 17 amino acids. The germline V gene has CDR1 SGHVS and CDR2 FQNEAQ. Germline trimming cut 4 bases from V and 5 bases from J; bases unmatched to any gene: 16. The CDR3 loop is CASSSRQGNAAGTEAFF. In nucleotides, the CDR3 is TGTGCCAGCAGCTCCCGACAGGGTAATGCTGCGGGGACTGAAGCTTTCTTT.

V gene TRBV5-1 combines with J gene TRBJ1-2; possibly TRBD1 for D (6 bases). V was clipped by 4 bases and J by 2 bases, with 9 bases between them. Looked up from germline, CDR1 is SGHRS and CDR2 is YFSETQ. This CDR3 region has 13 residues. The DNA of the CDR3 is TGCGCCAGCAGCCGGGACAAGAACTATGGCTACACCTTC. Its protein is CASSRDKNYGYTF.

The CDR3 is CASSGGGGVENSPLHF. As DNA, the CDR3 is TGTGCCAGCAGCGGGGGCGGAGGGGTCGAGAATTCACCCCTCCACTTT. The rearrangement uses TRBV9 and TRBJ1-6; TRBD1 might be the D (5 bases). The CDR3 covers 16 residues. The germline CDR1 and CDR2 sequences are SGDLS and YYNGEE. Trimming shortened V by 3 bases and J by 7 bases, and 17 bases separated the two germline ends. The entire variable domain, with the rest obtained from reference TRBV9 and TRBJ1-6, is as follows: DSGVTQTPKHLITATGQRVTLRCSPRSGDLSVYWYQQSLDQGLQFLIQYYNGEERAKGNILERFSAQQFPDLHSELNLSSLELGDSALYFCASSGGGGVENSPLHFGNGTRLTVT.

V and J are TRBV5-1 and TRBJ1-1; 7 nucleotides align to TRBD1. The CDR3 contains 13 residues. Germline trimming cut 2 bases from V and 5 bases from J; bases unmatched to any gene: 3. Germline V CDR1 and CDR2: SGHRS, YFSETQ. The DNA for the CDR3 is TGCGCCAGCAGCTTTTCAGGGGGGACTGAAGCTTTCTTT. Residues: CASSFSGGTEAFF.

This chain connects TRBV5-1 to TRBJ2-2; 10 bases line up with TRBD1. The CDR3 has 19 residues. V lost 7 bases and J lost 6; bases outside the gene matches: 21. The germline CDR1 and CDR2 sequences are SGHRS and YFSETQ. CDR3 coding DNA: TGCGCCAGCGACAGCCAGGAGACAGGGGGCATCGACGTCGCCGGGGAGCTGTTTTTT. Translated: CASDSQETGGIDVAGELFF.

This chain uses TRBV4-2 with TRBJ1-4; tentatively, D is TRBD1 (5 bases). The CDR3 has 15 residues. CDR1 and CDR2 (germline): LGHNA, YNFKEQ. Trimming shortened V by 0 bases and J by 8 bases, and 13 bases separated the two germline ends. CDR3 protein: CASSQDKGVREKLFF. The CDR3 nucleotides are TGTGCCAGCAGCCAAGATAAAGGGGTTCGGGAAAAACTGTTTTTT.

The gene calls are TRBV19 and TRBJ2-6; D uncertain. V lost 4 bases to trimming and J lost 2 bases, with 15 bases between them. Germline loops: CDR1 LNHDA, CDR2 SQIVND (reference sequence). The CDR3 loop spans 17 amino acids. The CDR3 DNA sequence: TGTGCCAGTAGTACCGGAGCGTTCGGTGCTGGGGCCAACGTCCTGACTTTC. Amino acids: CASSTGAFGAGANVLTF.

The rearrangement uses TRBV2 and TRBJ1-5; tentatively, D is TRBD1 (6 bases). Germline CDR1 is SNHLY and CDR2 is FYNNEI. The ends were cut back, 5 bases at V and 5 bases at J, with 10 bases in the middle. There are 13 residues in the CDR3. The DNA for the CDR3 is TGTGCCAGCAGTAACAGGGTGGATCAGCCCCAGCATTTT. Translating it yields CASSNRVDQPQHF.

The chain joins TRBV5-6 to TRBJ1-2; 9 bases match TRBD1. CDR1 and CDR2 from the germline V gene are SGHDT and YYEEEE. V trimming: 6 bases; J trimming: 4 bases; junction bases outside the gene matches: 7. This CDR3 is 14 amino acids long. For the CDR3, the DNA is TGTGCCAGCACCAGCAGGGACAGGGCCTATGGCTACACCTTC. This encodes CASTSRDRAYGYTF.

The J gene is TRBJ2-7, the V gene TRBV2, with 9 bases lining up with TRBD2. CDR1 and CDR2 (germline): SNHLY, FYNNEI. The CDR3 extends over 14 amino acids. J was trimmed by 1 base and V by 7 bases; bases with no gene match: 5. The CDR3 protein is CASTWTSASYEQYF. CDR3 nucleotide sequence: TGTGCCAGCACATGGACTAGCGCGTCCTACGAGCAGTACTTC.

The chain combines TRBV24-1 with TRBJ2-1, with TRBD1 matching over 9 bases. The CDR3 has 15 residues. The germline gives CDR1 KGHDR, CDR2 SFDVKD. V shed 6 bases, J shed 7 bases, and the junction held 9 bases outside the gene matches. The CDR3 DNA sequence: TGTGCCACCAGTCAGAGTGGACAGGGGTTAAATGAGCAGTTCTTC. Its protein product is CATSQSGQGLNEQFF.

V and J are TRBV6-5 and TRBJ1-2; 7 nucleotides align to TRBD1. The germline V gene has CDR1 MNHEY and CDR2 SVGAGI. This CDR3 contains 13 residues. J lost 6 bases, V lost 5 bases, and 6 bases had no gene match. This CDR3 reads CASSQTGTDGYTF. CDR3 DNA: TGTGCCAGCAGTCAGACAGGGACGGATGGCTACACCTTC.

This clone has a single count. The CDR3 bases are TGTGCCAGCAGCTTAATGGGGGGGTTCTCAATTGTGGACACTGAAGCTTTCTTT. Protein product: CASSLMGGFSIVDTEAFF. V gene TRBV7-9 combines with J gene TRBJ1-1; D is possibly TRBD1 (5 bases). The germline V and J ends were trimmed by 2 bases and 3 bases, with 22 bases remaining between them. This CDR3 has 18 residues. The germline gives CDR1 SEHNR, CDR2 FQNEAQ (reference sequence).

The genes are TRBV7-9 and TRBJ1-2, with 9 bases lining up with TRBD1. Germline CDR1 and CDR2: SEHNR and FQNEAQ (reference sequence). The J segment lost 5 bases and the V segment lost 5 bases, leaving 6 bases of the junction unmatched. This CDR3 is 14 amino acids long. The CDR3 loop is CASSHTDRGYGYTF. CDR3 DNA sequence: TGTGCCAGCAGCCACACGGACAGGGGTTATGGCTACACCTTC.

The chain links TRBV28 to TRBJ2-7, with unresolved D. The CDR3 runs 11 residues. From germline, CDR1 is MDHEN and CDR2 SYDVKM. The V end was cut by 4 bases, the J end by 4 bases, with 5 bases between. The CDR3 region has the DNA TGTGCCAGCAGTTCCCGGTACGAGCAGTACTTC. Translating it yields CASSSRYEQYF.

The chain links TRBV19 to TRBJ1-4; maybe TRBD1 (5 bases). This CDR3 is built from 14 residues. The V gene lost 4 bases and the J gene lost 7 bases, with 13 bases spanning the gap. CDR1 and CDR2 (germline): LNHDA, SQIVND (reference sequence). The CDR3 DNA follows: TGTGCCAGTAGTAACCTCTTGGGGGGTGAAAAACTGTTTTTT. Its translation: CASSNLLGGEKLFF.

V is TRBV11-2 and J is TRBJ2-3; maybe TRBD2 (7 bases). CDR1 is SGHAT and CDR2 is FQNNGV in the germline V gene. The length of the CDR3 is 16 residues. The V gene lost 5 bases and the J gene lost 4 bases, with 19 bases spanning the gap. Here the CDR3 DNA reads TGTGCCAGCAGCCCCCTTTCGGGGGGCCTGGCAGATACGCAGTATTTT. This translates into CASSPLSGGLADTQYF.

J is TRBJ2-5 and V is TRBV7-3; TRBD2 might be the D (6 bases). The V gene's germline CDR1 is SGHTA and CDR2 FQGTGA. V lost 5 bases to trimming and J lost 4 bases, with 14 bases between them. CDR3 length equals 14 residues. The CDR3 sequence: CASSRSGLGETQYF. In nucleotides, the CDR3 is TGTGCCAGCAGCCGATCGGGACTGGGAGAGACCCAGTACTTC.

V usage is TRBV9 and J usage is TRBJ1-3; a weak D match, TRBD1 (5 bases). Trimming stripped 8 bases from V and 0 bases from J, with 12 bases between. The CDR3 has 14 amino acids. Germline CDR1 is SGDLS and CDR2 is YYNGEE. For the CDR3, the DNA is TGTGCCAGTGGGGGGTCTAGCTCTGGAAACACCATATATTTT. This codes for CASGGSSSGNTIYF.